A selection of T cell receptor beta chains follows, all from one sample in a study of cytomegalovirus exposure and HLA in healthy donors. Sequencing used immunoSEQ multiplex PCR; TCRdb keeps in-frame clones, though not all of them. Among some 150,000 clones listed, roughly 60% were seen once. Sequencing input: PBMCs. The receptor source for this set is a woman aged 40 to 50 in good health and CMV-seronegative. CDR3s include the opening cysteine and the closing phenylalanine or tryptophan. Each record gives: D gene, V gene, J gene, clone size, CDR3 DNA, CDR3 protein. The D gene is left open where the match is weak. Some rows have no size entry. The others give once, few or many, or a class for an expanded clone.

-	TRBV5-1	TRBJ1-1	few	TGCGCCAGCAGCTCACAACAGGGGAACACTGAAGCTTTCTTT	CASSSQQGNTEAFF
TRBD1	TRBV6-1	TRBJ1-1	-	TGTGCCAGCAGTGTAGCGGGACAGGGGGCCTCAGCGGCTTTCTTT	CASSVAGQGASAAFF
-	TRBV6-1	TRBJ1-2	-	TGTGCCAGCAATACAGAGCGGGTCGGCTACACCTTC	CASNTERVGYTF
TRBD1	TRBV27	TRBJ1-2	-	TGTGCCAGCAGTCTCTTGATAGGACAGGGGTGGGACTATGGCTACACCTTC	CASSLLIGQGWDYGYTF
TRBD1	TRBV19	TRBJ2-7	-	TGTGCCACCGAGGGGGGACAGGCCTACGAGCAGTACTTC	CATEGGQAYEQYF
-	TRBV12-5	TRBJ1-5	-	TGTGCTAGTGGTTTGGTAATGGCCCCTAATCAGCCCCAGCATTTT	CASGLVMAPNQPQHF
-	TRBV30	TRBJ1-1	-	TGTGCCTGGAGATTAACAGCCTCCTTTAGTACTTTCTTT	CAWRLTASFSTFF
-	TRBV7-9	TRBJ1-2	-	TGTGCCAGCAGCTTACTGACAGGCTTAAGTGGCTACACCTTC	CASSLLTGLSGYTF
-	TRBV6-5	TRBJ2-7	-	TGTGCCAGCACCGGGGGTATGGGGGAGCAGTACTTC	CASTGGMGEQYF
TRBD1	TRBV4-3	TRBJ1-1	few	TGCGCCAGCAGCCAAATGACAGGGGGGACTGAAGCTTTCTTT	CASSQMTGGTEAFF
-	TRBV28	TRBJ2-6	-	TGTGCCAGCAGTCCCCCTTCTGGGGCCAACGTCCTGACTTTC	CASSPPSGANVLTF
TRBD1	TRBV7-3	TRBJ1-1	-	TGTGCCAGCAGCTTAAGGCCAGGGGGTGGTGAAGCTTTCTTT	CASSLRPGGGEAFF
TRBD1	TRBV7-6	TRBJ1-1	-	TGTGCCAGCAGCTTAGGGGGACAGGGAACCAACACTGAAGCTTTCTTT	CASSLGGQGTNTEAFF
TRBD1	TRBV6-6	TRBJ1-1	-	TGTGCCAGCAGTAAACCAGGGGGTAGGGACACTGAAGCTTTCTTT	CASSKPGGRDTEAFF
TRBD2	TRBV5-8	TRBJ2-5	-	TGTGCCAGCAGCTTGAGTCTAGCGGGGGGAAAGACCCAGTACTTC	CASSLSLAGGKTQYF
-	TRBV6-1	TRBJ1-1	few	TGTGCCAGCAGTGAACAACCTACAGGGACGGTGAACACTGAAGCTTTCTTT	CASSEQPTGTVNTEAFF
-	TRBV7-9	TRBJ2-3	-	TGTGCCAGCAGCTCTTGGACAGTTGCAGATACGCAGTATTTT	CASSSWTVADTQYF
TRBD1	TRBV9	TRBJ2-3	-	TGTGCCAGCAGCGTAGGTGGGCGGGGGACAGGGGGCGCAGATACGCAGTATTTT	CASSVGGRGTGGADTQYF
TRBD1	TRBV27	TRBJ1-2	few	TGTGCCAGCAGTCTCTACCCGGACAGGTTGGGAGGCTACACCTTC	CASSLYPDRLGGYTF
-	TRBV28	TRBJ2-7	-	TGTGCCAGCAGTTTGAAAGGGGGCTCCTACGAGCAGTACTTC	CASSLKGGSYEQYF
TRBD1	TRBV28	TRBJ2-7	-	TGTGCCAGCAGCCCGGGACAGGGGAAGACGAGATCCTACGAGCAGTACTTC	CASSPGQGKTRSYEQYF
-	TRBV2	TRBJ1-6	-	TGTGCCAGCAATTTATTGGAGCGGAATTCACCCCTCCACTTT	CASNLLERNSPLHF
TRBD1	TRBV2	TRBJ2-7	few	TGTGCCACTCAACCACAGGGGCCGAGCTCCTACGAGCAGTACTTC	CATQPQGPSSYEQYF
TRBD2	TRBV30	TRBJ2-7	once	TGTGCCTGGAGTATCCCTAGCGGGGGGAAAACCTACGAGCAGTACTTC	CAWSIPSGGKTYEQYF
TRBD2	TRBV7-9	TRBJ2-5	few	TGTGCCAGCAGCCAGAATTCGGGGGGCCAAGAGACCCAGTACTTC	CASSQNSGGQETQYF
TRBD1	TRBV5-4	TRBJ1-4	-	TGTGCCAGCAGCCTGCGCCAGGGGGATGAAAAACTGTTTTTT	CASSLRQGDEKLFF
-	TRBV10-3	TRBJ2-1	-	TGTGCCATCACCCCGGGAGGGGGGACAGGGAGGGTGGAGGCCTCCTACAATGAGCAGTTCTTC	CAITPGGGTGRVEASYNEQFF
-	TRBV7-7	TRBJ2-7	-	TGTGCCAGCAGCTTTGAGGGTGGCGAGCAGTACTTC	CASSFEGGEQYF
TRBD1	TRBV6-6	TRBJ1-1	-	TGTGCCAGCAGGGGAACCCAGGGACAGGCTAACACTGAAGCTTTCTTT	CASRGTQGQANTEAFF